This T cell receptor (beta chain) was sequenced in a study of T cell responses to AZD1222 COVID-19 vaccine. Study findings and constraints: Sampling captured repertoires only after the peak T cell response. Clonal diversity may have been underestimated in mostly white British donors. Only a handful of people who got AZD1222 tested seropositive at baseline.

V was cut by 4 bases and J by 2 bases, with 12 bases left in between. The CDR3 is made up of 15 amino acids. Germline values: CDR1 MNHEY, CDR2 SMNVEV (reference sequence). Generated by immunoSEQ multiplex PCR, the TCRdb table keeps only in-frame clones and is missing some. The table records roughly 150,000 clones, 80% to 95% of them present only once. With respect to this clone: Its antigen is currently unknown.

This TCR was sampled from an adult in good health. V is TRBV27 and J is TRBJ1-5; weak D call: TRBD1 (5 bases). This sample comprised peripheral blood, obtained on day 0 of AZD1222 vaccination. CDR3 in DNA: TGTGCCAGCAGTTGGGGGAATCGAGGCAATCAGCCCCAGCATTTT. It yields the protein CASSWGNRGNQPQHF.